The entry that follows covers one T cell receptor beta chain sequence. This record comes from a study of blood T cell repertoires in COVID-19. The wider study: The United States, Italy and Spain were the sources of the acute and convalescent COVID-19 samples.

In the source study's methods: Reference gene primer amplification in the assay estimated nucleated cell counts. Clones were sequenced by immunoSEQ multiplex PCR, and TCRdb holds only the in-frame ones, with some missing. That table gives V, J and clone size, and the DNA gave D and trimming. The sample holds fewer than 350,000 clones, about nine tenths seen once. This CDR3 is built from 13 residues. Germline values: CDR1 GTSNPN, CDR2 SVGIG (reference sequence). Trimming shortened V by 2 bases and J by 2 bases, and 9 bases separated the two germline ends. The clonotype comes from a woman aged 30 to 39 with COVID-19, enrolled during active disease. The V call is TRBV30, the J call TRBJ2-5; tentative D call: TRBD1 (5 bases). Sample: peripheral blood. The CDR3 DNA is TGTGCCTGGAGTAGACAGATTCAAGAGACCCAGTACTTC. Translation gives CAWSRQIQETQYF.